This TCR beta chain is from a study of shared clonotypes between healthy human individuals. The CDR3 runs to 15 residues. Germline CDR1 WSHSY, CDR2 SAAADI. Losses at the gene ends were 4 bases for V and 3 bases for J; bases not matched to a gene: 6. CD45RO negativity and positive selection for CCR7 defined naive CD8 cells, a population that excluded terminally differentiated effector memory CD45RA+ cells. Each PCR replicate from the sorted subsets contained around 0.2 ug DNA, which is 25,000 to 30,000 T cell genomes. In the authors' methods: Because ImmunoSEQ provided only junction sequences with no quality scores, the filtering differed. Clones were sequenced by immunoSEQ multiplex PCR, and TCRdb holds only the in-frame ones, with some missing. The V and J calls and the clone size are those of that table, but D and trimming were determined from the DNA. The profile shows about 2.2 million clones, around 95% of them singletons.

The clonotype was recovered from a young man in good health. Some clones in this sample may be carry-over from other donors' samples. The specimen sequenced was naive CD8+ T cells from PBMCs. The V call is TRBV10-2, the J call TRBJ1-5; 7 bases fit TRBD1. CDR3 region: CASSADRMNNQPQHF. The CDR3 region has the DNA TGCGCCAGCAGTGCGGACAGGATGAACAATCAGCCCCAGCATTTT.